These 20 T cell receptor beta chains originate from one sample sequenced in a study of human T cells and chemical hapten exposure. Specified time point: pre-sensitization, week 0. The treatment here: therapeutic diphenylcyclopropenone sensitization with weekly scalp DPC. One entry per CDR3 protein results from TCRdb running MiXCR on the RACE reads. The sample has 240,000 or so distinct CDR3 sequences; around 9.3% are singletons. The sample in question was whole blood, obtained in connection with sensitization to the hapten diphenylcyclopropenone (DPC). Every receptor here comes from a woman aged 40 to 50 with alopecia areata. Some clones in this sample may be carry-over from other donors' samples.

The chain employs TRBV4-3 and TRBJ2-2; TRBD1 aligns across 8 bases. V was pared by 4 bases and J by 3 bases, with 4 bases of the junction left unmatched. CDR1 LGHNA and CDR2 YSLEER come from the germline V gene. This CDR3 comprises 15 residues. The CDR3 coding sequence is TGCGCCAGCAGCCCACCGGGACAGGACACCGGGGAGCTGTTTTTT. Translated, it gives CASSPPGQDTGELFF.

This clonotype was seen many times. The chain employs TRBV20-1 and TRBJ2-3; possibly TRBD2 for D (6 bases). The CDR3 covers 13 residues. The germline CDR1 and CDR2 sequences are DFQATT and SNEGSKA (reference sequence). V lost 2 bases and J lost 5, with 11 bases in between. Here the CDR3 DNA reads TGCAGTGCTAGATCGGGAGCAGAAGATACGCAGTATTTT. Encoded protein: CSARSGAEDTQYF.

Only a few counts were recorded for this clonotype. The chain uses TRBV29-1 and TRBJ1-4; D possibly corresponds to TRBD1 (6 bases). V gave up 5 bases and J gave up 5 bases, with 9 bases separating them. The CDR3 length is 12 residues. The germline gives CDR1 SQVTM, CDR2 ANQGSEA. CDR3 nucleotides: TGCAGCGTTCTACAGGGAAATGAAAAACTGTTTTTT. This encodes CSVLQGNEKLFF.

The CDR3 loop is CASSLGESEQFF. DNA for the CDR3: TGTGCCAGCAGCTTGGGGGAAAGTGAGCAGTTCTTC. The V gene is TRBV5-6, the J gene TRBJ2-1; D is unclear. Per germline, CDR1 SGHDT and CDR2 YYEEEE. V was cut by 0 bases and J by 9 bases, with 7 bases left in between. CDR3 length: 12 residues. Using reference TRBV5-6 and TRBJ2-1 for the parts outside the CDR3, the full variable domain is DAGVTQSPTHLIKTRGQQVTLRCSPKSGHDTVSWYQQALGQGPQFIFQYYEEEERQRGNFPDRFSGHQFPNYSSELNVNALLLGDSALYLCASSLGESEQFFGPGTRLTVL.

This clonotype was seen ten or more times. The genes are TRBV28 and TRBJ2-7; the D is unclear. V lost 6 bases to trimming and J lost 6 bases, with 15 bases between them. CDR1 and CDR2 (germline): MDHEN, SYDVKM. The CDR3 runs 13 residues. Here the CDR3 reads CASRPRMDPEQYF. DNA for the CDR3: TGTGCCAGCAGGCCGAGGATGGACCCCGAGCAGTACTTC.

The rearrangement links TRBV11-1 to TRBJ1-4, with 8 bases that match TRBD1. Unmatched junction bases numbered 8, after V lost 10 bases and J lost 7 bases. Germline CDR1 is SGHAT and CDR2 is FQDESV (reference sequence). The CDR3 has 13 residues. The CDR3 region has the DNA TGTGCCACCGGACAGGGCGAAGGTGAAAAACTGTTTTTT. It encodes CATGQGEGEKLFF.

The chain links TRBV10-3 to TRBJ2-2, with D uncertain. With 0 bases removed from V and 5 bases from J, the gap between germline ends came to 10 bases. Germline lookup yields CDR1 ENHRY and CDR2 SYGVKD. There are 15 residues in the CDR3. In DNA, the CDR3 is TGTGCCATCAGTGAGTCGAGTCGGAGAACCGGGGAGCTGTTTTTT. This codes for CAISESSRRTGELFF.

V gene TRBV28 combines with J gene TRBJ2-5, with unresolved D. Germline V gene sequence: CDR1 MDHEN, CDR2 SYDVKM. The CDR3 extends over 13 amino acids. With 4 bases removed from V and 4 bases from J, the gap between germline ends came to 10 bases. CDR3 sequence reads: CASSSNLRETQYF. CDR3 sequence (DNA): TGTGCCAGCAGTTCGAATTTAAGAGAGACCCAGTACTTC.

The sample holds a few counts of this clonotype. The chain couples TRBV7-2 to TRBJ1-1; D is possibly TRBD1 (5 bases). CDR3 length: 16 residues. The germline CDR1 and CDR2 sequences are SGHTA and FQGNSA. Trimming left V 2 bases short and J 7 bases short, with 20 bases between. The CDR3 coding sequence is TGTGCCAGCAGCTTAAGGAACACCGGGGGTAAGGGTGAAGCTTTCTTT. This gives the protein CASSLRNTGGKGEAFF.

V usage is TRBV6-8 and J usage is TRBJ2-7, with 9 bases that match TRBD1. CDR1 and CDR2 (germline): MNHGY, SAAAGT. CDR3 length: 15 amino acids. The V and J ends lost 4 bases and 3 bases, in that order; junction bases with no gene match: 7. This CDR3 is CASSSGDRGIYEQYF. CDR3 in DNA: TGTGCCAGCAGTTCCGGAGACAGGGGGATCTACGAGCAGTACTTC.

This rearrangement joins TRBV29-1 to TRBJ2-7; 7 bases match TRBD1. J was trimmed by 3 bases and V by 1 base; bases with no gene match: 3. Germline values: CDR1 SQVTM, CDR2 ANQGSEA. The CDR3 contains 13 residues. The CDR3 sequence is CSVEGGTDYEQYF. CDR3 sequence (DNA): TGCAGCGTTGAAGGTGGGACAGACTACGAGCAGTACTTC.

In this sample, this clonotype turned up many times. This rearrangement joins TRBV4-1 to TRBJ2-3; D remains ambiguous. Germline V gene sequence: CDR1 MGHRA, CDR2 YSYEKL. The CDR3 covers 12 residues. V was cut by 3 bases and J by 9 bases, with 10 bases left in between. CDR3 DNA sequence: TGCGCCAGCAGCCAGGCCGGAGACACGCAGTATTTT. It translates to CASSQAGDTQYF.

This clonotype has a count of ten or more. The CDR3 here is CASGPSESPGELFF. The DNA of the CDR3 is TGTGCCAGCGGACCATCAGAATCCCCCGGGGAGCTGTTTTTT. This chain links TRBV6-4 with TRBJ2-2; D call uncertain. V was trimmed by 8 bases and J by 6 bases, leaving 16 bases between them. The CDR3 totals 14 residues. Germline CDR1 and CDR2: MRHNA and SNTAGT.

In its sample, this clonotype was seen a few times. The V gene is TRBV20-1, the J gene TRBJ2-7, with D perhaps matching TRBD1 (5 bases). The V and J ends lost 4 bases and 0 bases respectively, with 7 bases between them. The CDR3 is 12 residues long. Germline V gives CDR1 DFQATT, CDR2 SNEGSKA (reference sequence). This CDR3 is CSATGPSYEQYF. The CDR3 nucleotides are TGCAGTGCTACAGGGCCCTCCTACGAGCAGTACTTC.

This clonotype was detected only a few times. The chain couples TRBV27 to TRBJ1-5; TRBD1 matches at 8 bases. The CDR3 extends over 14 amino acids. The V segment lost 6 bases and the J segment 3 bases; nucleotides outside the gene matches: 4. The germline V gene encodes CDR1 MNHEY and CDR2 SMNVEV (reference sequence). The CDR3 coding sequence is TGTGCCAGCAGCCGGACAGGGCCCAATCAGCCCCAGCATTTT. Translated: CASSRTGPNQPQHF.

In its sample, this clonotype was seen a few times. The chain recombines TRBV7-4 with TRBJ1-4; TRBD1 might be the D (5 bases). Germline CDR1 SGHVT, CDR2 SQSDAQ. Trimming left V 4 bases short and J 6 bases short, with 12 bases between. This CDR3 has 14 amino acids. The CDR3 loop reads CASSSRVNYEKLFF. In DNA form, the CDR3 reads TGTGCCAGCAGCTCCAGGGTGAATTATGAAAAACTGTTTTTT. The variable domain in full, completed from reference TRBV7-4 and TRBJ1-4, reads GAGVSQSPRYKVAKRGRDVALRCDSISGHVTLYWYRQTLGQGSEVLTYSQSDAQRDKSGRPSGRFSAERPERSVSTLKIQRTEQGDSAVYLCASSSRVNYEKLFFGSGTQLSVL.

There are many counts of this clonotype. The rearrangement links TRBV7-9 to TRBJ1-5; D not resolved. Trimming stripped 5 bases from V and 4 bases from J, with 15 bases between. The CDR3 extends over 15 amino acids. Germline CDR1 reads SEHNR; CDR2 reads FQNEAQ (reference sequence). In nucleotides, the CDR3 is TGTGCCAGCAGCCGCGGGGATTCTGGAAATCAGCCCCAGCATTTT. Amino acid sequence: CASSRGDSGNQPQHF. The full variable domain, with the rest looked up from reference TRBV7-9 and TRBJ1-5, is DTGVSQNPRHKITKRGQNVTFRCDPISEHNRLYWYRQTLGQGPEFLTYFQNEAQLEKSRLLSDRFSAERPKGSFSTLEIQRTEQGDSAMYLCASSRGDSGNQPQHFGDGTRLSIL.

This chain connects TRBV25-1 to TRBJ1-3, with 8 bases aligning to TRBD1. The CDR3 length is 18 residues. Germline V CDR1 and CDR2: MGHDK, SYGVNS. The V and J ends lost 5 bases and 0 bases, in that order; junction bases with no gene match: 12. CDR3 loop: CASSPWGGTGLSGNTIYF. Written as DNA, the CDR3 is TGTGCCAGCAGTCCATGGGGGGGGACAGGTCTCTCTGGAAACACCATATATTTT. Using reference TRBV25-1 and TRBJ1-3 for the parts outside the CDR3, the full variable domain is EADIYQTPRYLVIGTGKKITLECSQTMGHDKMYWYQQDPGMELHLIHYSYGVNSTEKGDLSSESTVSRIRTEHFPLTLESARPSHTSQYLCASSPWGGTGLSGNTIYFGEGSWLTVV.

V and J are TRBV12-3 or TRBV12-4 and TRBJ2-7, with 10 bases fitting TRBD1. There are 15 residues in the CDR3. Trimming cost V 5 bases and J 6 bases; bases outside gene matches: 10. CDR3 residues: CASSPQTGGVGEQYF. The CDR3 DNA sequence: TGTGCCAGCAGTCCCCAGACAGGGGGCGTCGGCGAGCAGTACTTC.

This clonotype was counted a few times. CDR3 sequence (DNA): TGTGCCAGCAGTTTAGGGCCTACATCGGCGGCTTTCTTT. It specifies CASSLGPTSAAFF. This rearrangement joins TRBV12-3 or TRBV12-4 to TRBJ1-1; D call uncertain. The CDR3 runs to 13 residues. Trimming cost V 1 base and J 11 bases, with 14 bases left between them.